This TCR beta chain was sequenced in a study of blood T cell repertoires in COVID-19. Germline V CDR1 and CDR2: SGHAT, FQNNGV. The CDR3 sequence is 16 residues long. V shed 1 base and J 4 bases; nucleotides not matched to a gene: 4. Original processing methods: The authors estimated nucleated cell counts from reference gene primer amplification. This table comes from immunoSEQ multiplex PCR, and its TCRdb copy is limited to in-frame clones, with some not included. V and J calls and clone size follow that table, whereas D and trimming were derived from the DNA. The table records 40,000 or so clones, approximately 86% of them present only once.

The J gene is TRBJ2-1, the V gene TRBV11-2, with 10 bases identical to TRBD2. This TCR derives from a man aged 50 or older with active COVID-19. Sequenced sample: peripheral blood. The CDR3 DNA is TGTGCCAGCAGCTTAGTGAAGGGACTAGCGTACAATGAGCAGTTCTTC. Protein: CASSLVKGLAYNEQFF. Full variable domain (outside the CDR3, taken from reference TRBV11-2 and TRBJ2-1): EAGVAQSPRYKIIEKRQSVAFWCNPISGHATLYWYQQILGQGPKLLIQFQNNGVVDDSQLPKDRFSAERLKGVDSTLKIQPAKLEDSAVYLCASSLVKGLAYNEQFFGPGTRLTVL.